This TCR beta chain appears in the sequencing data of a study of blood T cell repertoires in COVID-19. Study information: There were acute and convalescent COVID-19 samples, and they came from the United States, Italy and Spain. Sample material is recorded as cDNA or gDNA derived from T cells, B-cell-depleted T cells, or PBMCs.

This CDR3 region has 14 residues. V lost 3 bases and J lost 9, with 12 bases in between. The germline V gene encodes CDR1 MGHRA and CDR2 YSYEKL. Original handling: The authors estimated nucleated cell counts from reference gene primer amplification. Assay used: immunoSEQ multiplex PCR; TCRdb lists only in-frame clones, some missing. The DNA was the basis for D and trimming; V, J and clone size are from that table. The sample has roughly 170,000 clones, around 90% seen once. The sample taken for sequencing was peripheral blood. The V and J genes are TRBV4-1 and TRBJ1-6; D is unclear. The sequence was collected from a man in his sixties with acute or convalescent COVID-19. The CDR3 here is CASSHDRLGSPLHF. CDR3 coding DNA: TGCGCCAGCAGCCATGATAGGCTAGGTTCACCCCTCCACTTT.